Shown below are 10 T cell receptor beta chains from a single sample sequenced in a study of cytomegalovirus exposure and HLA in healthy donors. The primer mix had 60 Vbeta and 13 Jbeta primers. The assay was immunoSEQ multiplex PCR, and TCRdb's table has in-frame clones only and misses some. The sample lists 150,000 to 190,000 clones, approximately 72% occurring once. Sample: PBMCs. All receptors derive from a man younger than 35 in good health and CMV-seronegative.

This clone has a handful of counts. The rearrangement links TRBV7-2 to TRBJ2-5, with 8 bases aligning to TRBD1. This CDR3 comprises 15 residues. Germline V gives CDR1 SGHTA, CDR2 FQGNSA. J lost 2 bases, V lost 3 bases, and 5 bases had no gene match. The CDR3 DNA is TGTGCCAGCAGCTTGGCAGGGGGCGGGCAAGAGACCCAGTACTTC. It translates to CASSLAGGGQETQYF.

This clone was seen a few times. The chain recombines TRBV7-9 with TRBJ1-1; D unclear. This CDR3 comprises 13 residues. The V and J ends lost 3 bases and 3 bases respectively, with 8 bases between them. CDR1 SEHNR and CDR2 FQNEAQ come from the germline V gene (reference sequence). Written as DNA, the CDR3 is TGTGCCAGCAGCTTCTTCGGGGACACTGAAGCTTTCTTT. This codes for CASSFFGDTEAFF.

The table lists this clone with a few counts. The sample holds other DNA sequences that translate to the same CDR3. The chain links TRBV5-1 to TRBJ1-3; D unresolved. The germline V gene encodes CDR1 SGHRS and CDR2 YFSETQ. Trimming took 0 bases from V and 0 from J, leaving 7 bases between them. The CDR3 runs to 15 residues. The chain's CDR3 is CASSLGQSSGNTIYF. The DNA of the CDR3 is TGCGCCAGCAGCTTGGGACAAAGCTCTGGAAACACCATATATTTT.

J is TRBJ2-1 and V is TRBV27, with 14 bases that match TRBD2. V lost 5 bases, J lost 7 bases, and 10 bases stayed unmatched. CDR1 is MNHEY, CDR2 SMNVEV, per germline (reference sequence). The length of the CDR3 is 17 residues. DNA for the CDR3: TGTGCCAGCAGTCCAGGGACTAGCGGGAGTTCAGGGAATGAGCAGTTCTTC. Residues: CASSPGTSGSSGNEQFF.

The chain is built from TRBV10-3 and TRBJ1-5; D is possibly TRBD1 (6 bases). V was cut by 6 bases and J by 2 bases, with 14 bases left in between. Germline V gene data show CDR1 as ENHRY and CDR2 as SYGVKD. The CDR3 has 15 residues. CDR3 loop: CAISATGGGNQPQHF. The CDR3 nucleotides read TGTGCCATCAGCGCGACAGGCGGAGGCAATCAGCCCCAGCATTTT.

The rearrangement uses TRBV28 and TRBJ1-5; the D gene is possibly TRBD1 (6 bases). CDR1 is MDHEN, CDR2 SYDVKM, per germline. The V and J ends lost 5 bases and 0 bases respectively, with 14 bases between them. The CDR3 is 16 residues long. The CDR3 nucleotides are TGTGCCAGCAGTCCACAGACAGGTTATAGCAATCAGCCCCAGCATTTT. Translation: CASSPQTGYSNQPQHF.

V usage is TRBV9 and J usage is TRBJ2-1; 13 nucleotides agree with TRBD2. CDR1 SGDLS and CDR2 YYNGEE come from the germline V gene. The trim removed 1 base at V and 0 bases at J, leaving 4 bases unmatched. The CDR3 is 18 residues long. The CDR3 reads CASSVTWTSGSSYNEQFF. Written as DNA, the CDR3 is TGTGCCAGCAGCGTAACATGGACTAGCGGGAGCTCCTACAATGAGCAGTTCTTC.

The chain links TRBV5-8 to TRBJ1-1; TRBD1 agrees at 7 bases. Germline V gene sequence: CDR1 SGHTS, CDR2 YDEGEE. Trimming removed 5 bases from V and 8 bases from J; junction bases left unmatched: 9. The CDR3 spans 13 residues. CDR3 sequence (DNA): TGTGCCAGCAGGGCCCCCGGGACAGACGAAGCTTTCTTT. Amino acid sequence: CASRAPGTDEAFF.

The J gene is TRBJ2-3, the V gene TRBV7-2; D is ambiguous. Trimming shortened V by 1 base and J by 4 bases, and 9 bases separated the two germline ends. CDR1 and CDR2 from the germline V gene are SGHTA and FQGNSA. The CDR3 extends over 14 amino acids. CDR3 sequence reads: CASSLGVYSDTQYF. The CDR3 DNA is TGTGCCAGCAGCTTAGGCGTATACTCAGATACGCAGTATTTT.

The chain uses TRBV7-8 and TRBJ2-5; 10 nucleotides match TRBD2. The CDR3 contains 16 residues. V shed 5 bases and J 4 bases; nucleotides not matched to a gene: 10. CDR1 and CDR2 from the germline V gene are SGHVS and FQNEAQ. For the CDR3, the DNA is TGTGCCAGCAGCCCCCGAGCTAGCGGGAGACTAGAGACCCAGTACTTC. This gives the protein CASSPRASGRLETQYF.